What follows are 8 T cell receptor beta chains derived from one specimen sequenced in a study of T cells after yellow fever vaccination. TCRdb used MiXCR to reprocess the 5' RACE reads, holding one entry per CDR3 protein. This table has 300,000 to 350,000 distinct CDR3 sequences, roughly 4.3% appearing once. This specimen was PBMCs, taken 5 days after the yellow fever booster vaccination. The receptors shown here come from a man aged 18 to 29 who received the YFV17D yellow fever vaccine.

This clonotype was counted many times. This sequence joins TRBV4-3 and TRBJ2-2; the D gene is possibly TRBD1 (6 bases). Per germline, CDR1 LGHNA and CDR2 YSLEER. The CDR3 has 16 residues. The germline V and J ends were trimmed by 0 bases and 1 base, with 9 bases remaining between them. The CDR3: CASSQEQGQNTGELFF. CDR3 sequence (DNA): TGCGCCAGCAGCCAAGAACAGGGTCAGAACACCGGGGAGCTGTTTTTT.

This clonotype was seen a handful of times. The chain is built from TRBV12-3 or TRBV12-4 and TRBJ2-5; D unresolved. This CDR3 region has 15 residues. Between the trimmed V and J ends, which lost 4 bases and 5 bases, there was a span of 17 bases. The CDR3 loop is CASSWPRRVGETQYF. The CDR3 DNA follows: TGTGCCAGCAGTTGGCCCCGCCGGGTCGGTGAGACCCAGTACTTC.

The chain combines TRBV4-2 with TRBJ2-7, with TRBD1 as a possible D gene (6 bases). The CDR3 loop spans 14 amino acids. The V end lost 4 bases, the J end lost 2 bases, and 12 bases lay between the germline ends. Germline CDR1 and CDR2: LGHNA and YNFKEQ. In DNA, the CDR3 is TGTGCCAGCAGCCCCGACGGACAGACCTACGAGCAGTACTTC. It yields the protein CASSPDGQTYEQYF.

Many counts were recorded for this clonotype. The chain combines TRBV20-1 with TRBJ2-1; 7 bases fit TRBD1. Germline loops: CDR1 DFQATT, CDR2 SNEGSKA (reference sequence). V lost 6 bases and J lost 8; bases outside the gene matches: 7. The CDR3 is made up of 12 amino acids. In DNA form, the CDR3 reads TGCAGTGCCCGACAGGGCGCTTATGAGCAGTTCTTC. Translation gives CSARQGAYEQFF.

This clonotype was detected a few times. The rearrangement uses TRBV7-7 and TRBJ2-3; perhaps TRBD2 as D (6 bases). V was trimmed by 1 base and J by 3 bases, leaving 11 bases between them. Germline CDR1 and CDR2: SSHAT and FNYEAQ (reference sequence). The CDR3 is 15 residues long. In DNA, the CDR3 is TGTGCCAGCAGCTTAGTTCGGGGGAAGACAGATACGCAGTATTTT. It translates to CASSLVRGKTDTQYF.

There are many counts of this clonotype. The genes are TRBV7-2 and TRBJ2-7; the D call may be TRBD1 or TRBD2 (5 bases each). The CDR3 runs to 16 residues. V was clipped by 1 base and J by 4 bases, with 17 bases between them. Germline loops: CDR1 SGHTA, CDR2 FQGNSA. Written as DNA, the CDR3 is TGTGCCAGCAGCTTAGGTCGGGGACCATCCACTTACGAGCAGTACGTC. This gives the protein CASSLGRGPSTYEQYV.

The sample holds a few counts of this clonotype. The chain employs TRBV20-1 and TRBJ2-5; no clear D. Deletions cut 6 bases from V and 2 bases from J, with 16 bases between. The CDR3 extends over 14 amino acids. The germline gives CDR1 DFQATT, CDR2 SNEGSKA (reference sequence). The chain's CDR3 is CSAPSARLQETQYF. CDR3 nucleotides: TGCAGTGCGCCCTCCGCTCGCCTACAAGAGACCCAGTACTTC.

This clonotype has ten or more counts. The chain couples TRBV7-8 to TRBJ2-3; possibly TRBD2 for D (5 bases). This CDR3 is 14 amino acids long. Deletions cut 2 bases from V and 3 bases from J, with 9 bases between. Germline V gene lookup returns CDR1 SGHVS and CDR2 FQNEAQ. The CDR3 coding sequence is TGTGCCAGCAGCTTAACTAGTTATACAGATACGCAGTATTTT. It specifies CASSLTSYTDTQYF.